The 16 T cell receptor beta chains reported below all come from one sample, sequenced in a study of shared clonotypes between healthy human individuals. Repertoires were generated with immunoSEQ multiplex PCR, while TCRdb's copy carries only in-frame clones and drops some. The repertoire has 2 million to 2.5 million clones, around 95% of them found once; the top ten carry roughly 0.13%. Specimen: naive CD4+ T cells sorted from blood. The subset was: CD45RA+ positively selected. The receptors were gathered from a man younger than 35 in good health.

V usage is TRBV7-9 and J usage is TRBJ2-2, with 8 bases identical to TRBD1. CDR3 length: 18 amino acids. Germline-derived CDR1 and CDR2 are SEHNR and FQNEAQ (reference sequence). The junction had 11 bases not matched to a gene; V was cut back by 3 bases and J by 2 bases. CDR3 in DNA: TGTGCCAGCAGCTTTTGGGGGGCGACAGGGGACAACACCGGGGAGCTGTTTTTT. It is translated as CASSFWGATGDNTGELFF. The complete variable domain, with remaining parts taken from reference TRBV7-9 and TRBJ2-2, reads DTGVSQNPRHKITKRGQNVTFRCDPISEHNRLYWYRQTLGQGPEFLTYFQNEAQLEKSRLLSDRFSAERPKGSFSTLEIQRTEQGDSAMYLCASSFWGATGDNTGELFFGEGSRLTVL.

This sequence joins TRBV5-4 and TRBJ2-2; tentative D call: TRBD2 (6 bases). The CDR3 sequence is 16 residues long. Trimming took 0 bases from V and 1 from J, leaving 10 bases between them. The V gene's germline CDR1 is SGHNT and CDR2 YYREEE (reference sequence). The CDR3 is CASSLAPSENTGELFF. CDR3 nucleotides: TGTGCCAGCAGCTTGGCTCCTAGCGAGAACACCGGGGAGCTGTTTTTT.

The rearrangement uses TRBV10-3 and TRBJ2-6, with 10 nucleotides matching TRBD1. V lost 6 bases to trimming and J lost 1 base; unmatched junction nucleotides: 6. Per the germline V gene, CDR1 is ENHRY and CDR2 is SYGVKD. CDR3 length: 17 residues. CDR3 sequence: CAIRGPGQGSGANVLTF. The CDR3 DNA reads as TGTGCCATCAGGGGTCCGGGACAGGGGTCTGGGGCCAACGTCCTGACTTTC.

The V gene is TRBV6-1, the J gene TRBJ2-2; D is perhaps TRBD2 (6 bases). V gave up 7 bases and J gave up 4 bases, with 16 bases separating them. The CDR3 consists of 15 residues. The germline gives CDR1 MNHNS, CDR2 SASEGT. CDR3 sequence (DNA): TGTGCCAGCAAATCGGAGGGTTGGGGCACCGGGGAGCTGTTTTTT. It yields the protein CASKSEGWGTGELFF.

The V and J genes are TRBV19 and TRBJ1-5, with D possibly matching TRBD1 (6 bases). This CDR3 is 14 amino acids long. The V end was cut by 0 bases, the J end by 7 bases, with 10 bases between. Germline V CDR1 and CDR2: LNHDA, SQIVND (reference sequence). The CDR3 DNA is TGTGCCAGTAGTATAGACAGGGGAAGCCAGCCCCAGCATTTT. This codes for CASSIDRGSQPQHF.

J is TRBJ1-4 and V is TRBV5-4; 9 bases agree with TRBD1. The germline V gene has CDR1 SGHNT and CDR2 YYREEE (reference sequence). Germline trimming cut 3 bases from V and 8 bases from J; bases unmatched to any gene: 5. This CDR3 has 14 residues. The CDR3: CASSYGQGQEKLFF. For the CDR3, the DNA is TGTGCCAGCAGCTACGGACAGGGGCAAGAAAAACTGTTTTTT.

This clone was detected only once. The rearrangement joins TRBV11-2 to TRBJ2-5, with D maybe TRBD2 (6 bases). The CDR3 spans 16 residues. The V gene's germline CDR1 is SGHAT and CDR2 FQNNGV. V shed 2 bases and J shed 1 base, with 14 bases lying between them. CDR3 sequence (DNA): TGTGCCAGCAGCTTATTACTAGCCGATTTCCAAGAGACCCAGTACTTC. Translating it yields CASSLLLADFQETQYF.

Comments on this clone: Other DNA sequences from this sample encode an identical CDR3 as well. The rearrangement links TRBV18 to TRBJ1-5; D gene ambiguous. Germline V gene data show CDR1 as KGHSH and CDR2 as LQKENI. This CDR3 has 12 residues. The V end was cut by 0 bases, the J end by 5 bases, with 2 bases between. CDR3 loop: CASSPPDQPQHF. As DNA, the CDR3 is TGTGCCAGCTCACCACCTGATCAGCCCCAGCATTTT.

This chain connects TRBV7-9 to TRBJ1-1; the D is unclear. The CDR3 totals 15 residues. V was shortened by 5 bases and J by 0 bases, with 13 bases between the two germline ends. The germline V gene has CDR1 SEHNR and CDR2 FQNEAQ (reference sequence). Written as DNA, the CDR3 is TGTGCCAGCAGCACCCGGGAAGCGTTGAACACTGAAGCTTTCTTT. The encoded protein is CASSTREALNTEAFF.

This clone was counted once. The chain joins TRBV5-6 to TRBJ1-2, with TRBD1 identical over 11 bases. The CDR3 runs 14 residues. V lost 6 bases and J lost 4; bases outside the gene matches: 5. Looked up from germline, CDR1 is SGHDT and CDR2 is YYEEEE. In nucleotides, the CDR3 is TGTGCCAGCAACGGACAGGGGGCTGTCTATGGCTACACCTTC. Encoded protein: CASNGQGAVYGYTF. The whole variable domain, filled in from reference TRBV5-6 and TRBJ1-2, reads DAGVTQSPTHLIKTRGQQVTLRCSPKSGHDTVSWYQQALGQGPQFIFQYYEEEERQRGNFPDRFSGHQFPNYSSELNVNALLLGDSALYLCASNGQGAVYGYTFGSGTRLTVV.

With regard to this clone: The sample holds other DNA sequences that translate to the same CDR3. CDR3 loop: CASSLGLSYNEQFF. CDR3 bases: TGTGCCAGCAGCTTAGGACTAAGCTACAATGAGCAGTTCTTC. The chain carries TRBV7-9 and TRBJ2-1; D is possibly TRBD2 (5 bases). Per germline, CDR1 SEHNR and CDR2 FQNEAQ (reference sequence). Trimming cost V 1 base and J 3 bases, with 7 bases left between them. The CDR3 contains 14 residues.

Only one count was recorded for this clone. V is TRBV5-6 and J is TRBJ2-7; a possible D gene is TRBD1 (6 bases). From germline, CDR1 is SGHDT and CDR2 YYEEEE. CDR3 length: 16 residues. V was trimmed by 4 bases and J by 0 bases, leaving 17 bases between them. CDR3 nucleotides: TGTGCCAGCAGCCCGGCCCGTCAGGGGAGCTCCTACGAGCAGTACTTC. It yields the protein CASSPARQGSSYEQYF.

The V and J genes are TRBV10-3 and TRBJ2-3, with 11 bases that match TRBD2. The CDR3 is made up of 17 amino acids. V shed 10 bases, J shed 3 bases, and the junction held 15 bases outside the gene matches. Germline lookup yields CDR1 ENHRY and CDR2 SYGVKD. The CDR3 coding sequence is TGTGCCAGCAGGACAGTTACTAGCGGGAGTCGAACAGATACGCAGTATTTT. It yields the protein CASRTVTSGSRTDTQYF.

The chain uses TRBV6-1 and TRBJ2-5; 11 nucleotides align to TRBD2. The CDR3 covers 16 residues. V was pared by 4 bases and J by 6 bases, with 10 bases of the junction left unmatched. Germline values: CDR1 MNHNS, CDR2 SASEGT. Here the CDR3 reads CASSARLAGSMKTQYF. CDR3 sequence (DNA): TGTGCCAGCAGTGCCCGACTAGCGGGATCGATGAAGACCCAGTACTTC.

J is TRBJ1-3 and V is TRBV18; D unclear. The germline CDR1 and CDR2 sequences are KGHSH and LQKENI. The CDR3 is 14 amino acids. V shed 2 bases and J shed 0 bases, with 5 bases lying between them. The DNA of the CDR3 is TGTGCCAGCTCACCAGAGGACTCTGGAAACACCATATATTTT. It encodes CASSPEDSGNTIYF.

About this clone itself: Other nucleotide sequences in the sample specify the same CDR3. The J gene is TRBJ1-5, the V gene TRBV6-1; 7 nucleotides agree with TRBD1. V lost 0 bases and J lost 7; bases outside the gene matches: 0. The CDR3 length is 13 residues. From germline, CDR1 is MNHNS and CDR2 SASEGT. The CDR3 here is CASSEAGGQPQHF. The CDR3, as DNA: TGTGCCAGCAGTGAAGCAGGGGGCCAGCCCCAGCATTTT.